What follows are 22 T cell receptor beta chains derived from one specimen sequenced in a study of cytomegalovirus exposure and HLA in healthy donors (dated by TCRdb to about 2017). Library preparation used the immunoSEQ multiplex PCR assay. The multiplex PCR relied on a mix of 60 forward primers for TCR Vbeta segments and 13 reverse primers for TCR Jbeta segments. The source is immuneACCESS, and TCRdb retained only in-frame sequences with V and J called. Part of the clones is not carried over; for the studies checked, unresolved V genes explain less than half of this, and the remainder is unexplained. The sample table contains more than 85,000 clones; only one count was recorded for around 85% of them. Of the sample, about 6.9% falls within the top ten clones. The sample consisted of PBMCs. The receptor set was obtained from a man aged 25 to 40 in good health and CMV-seropositive.

V and J are TRBV10-1 and TRBJ2-7; tentative D call: TRBD2 (5 bases). The length of the CDR3 is 14 residues. CDR1 WNHNN and CDR2 SYGVQD come from the germline V gene (reference sequence). V was trimmed by 6 bases and J by 0 bases, leaving 12 bases between them. CDR3 bases: TGCGCCAGCAGCTCCGGGGAGAGCTCCTACGAGCAGTACTTC. Protein sequence: CASSSGESSYEQYF.

Of note for this clone: Relative to the germline gene, one junction end is altered; a read error may explain this. The chain combines TRBV30 with TRBJ2-5, with D possibly being TRBD2 (6 bases). The length of the CDR3 is 11 residues. Germline CDR1 reads GTSNPN; CDR2 reads SVGIG (reference sequence). The chain's CDR3 is CAWSGGEIQYF. CDR3 DNA sequence: TGTGCCTGGAGTGGGGGGGAGATCCAGTACTTC.

The chain combines TRBV5-4 with TRBJ1-1; the D gene is possibly TRBD1 (5 bases). The CDR3 totals 15 residues. From germline, CDR1 is SGHNT and CDR2 YYREEE (reference sequence). The V gene lost 2 bases and the J gene lost 1 base, with 12 bases spanning the gap. The DNA of the CDR3 is TGTGCCAGCAGCTTCGGGCTGACAGAGAACACTGAAGCTTTCTTT. As protein: CASSFGLTENTEAFF. Full variable domain (remainder filled in from reference TRBV5-4 and TRBJ1-1): ETGVTQSPTHLIKTRGQQVTLRCSSQSGHNTVSWYQQALGQGPQFIFQYYREEENGRGNFPPRFSGLQFPNYSSELNVNALELDDSALYLCASSFGLTENTEAFFGQGTRLTVV.

The chain uses TRBV2 and TRBJ2-2, with D unresolved. Germline V gene sequence: CDR1 SNHLY, CDR2 FYNNEI. The CDR3 runs to 14 residues. Between the trimmed V and J ends, which lost 3 bases and 6 bases, there was a span of 11 bases. CDR3 sequence: CASSERTIAGELFF. The CDR3 region has the DNA TGTGCCAGCAGTGAGCGCACTATAGCCGGGGAGCTGTTTTTT. Combining the CDR3 with reference TRBV2 and TRBJ2-2 gives the whole variable domain EPEVTQTPSHQVTQMGQEVILRCVPISNHLYFYWYRQILGQKVEFLVSFYNNEISEKSEIFDDQFSVERPDGSNFTLKIRSTKLEDSAMYFCASSERTIAGELFFGEGSRLTVL.

The chain combines TRBV28 with TRBJ2-2, with D unresolved. The J call is doubtful: the DNA matches TRBJ1-3 better. The CDR3 spans 16 residues. Germline-derived CDR1 and CDR2 are MDHEN and SYDVKM. The CDR3 reads CASSSPSGRSGNTIYF. CDR3 nucleotide sequence: TGTGCCAGCAGTTCCCCCTCTGGGCGCTCTGGAAACACCATATATTTT.

This sequence joins TRBV12-5 and TRBJ1-1; perhaps TRBD1 as D (6 bases). Trimming took off 6 bases at V and 1 base at J, with 12 bases between the two ends. The CDR3 spans 14 residues. Germline V gene lookup returns CDR1 LGHNT and CDR2 FRNRAP. The CDR3: CASGPQGPNTEAFF. The DNA of the CDR3 is TGTGCTAGTGGCCCACAGGGCCCGAACACTGAAGCTTTCTTT.

The rearrangement joins TRBV4-3 to TRBJ2-5, with D maybe TRBD2 (5 bases). The better agreement between TRBJ2-7 and the DNA end casts doubt on the J call. CDR3 size: 15 residues. CDR1 LGHNA and CDR2 YSLEER come from the germline V gene. In DNA, the CDR3 is TGCGCCAGCAGCCAAGGCGTCCGGGGTCCCTACGAGCAGTACTTC. Amino acid sequence: CASSQGVRGPYEQYF.

The gene calls are TRBV20-1 and TRBJ1-1; D unresolved. The germline V and J ends were trimmed by 6 bases and 1 base, with 6 bases remaining between them. The CDR3 runs 11 residues. CDR1 and CDR2 (germline): DFQATT, SNEGSKA (reference sequence). CDR3 in amino acids: CSANQNTEAFF. CDR3 nucleotides: TGCAGTGCAAATCAGAACACTGAAGCTTTCTTT.

V gene TRBV19 combines with J gene TRBJ2-7; tentatively, D is TRBD1 (6 bases). This CDR3 has 14 residues. V gave up 3 bases and J gave up 5 bases, with 14 bases separating them. Germline CDR1 LNHDA, CDR2 SQIVND (reference sequence). The CDR3 sequence: CASSIIGRGNEQYF. CDR3 bases: TGTGCCAGTAGTATTATCGGCAGGGGAAACGAGCAGTACTTC.

The chain has TRBV27 and TRBJ2-3; D is uncertain. V lost 5 bases and J 7 bases, leaving 13 bases between the germline ends. The CDR3 covers 13 residues. CDR1 MNHEY and CDR2 SMNVEV come from the germline V gene (reference sequence). CDR3 amino acids: CASSTAARYTQYF. CDR3 in DNA: TGTGCCAGCAGTACCGCGGCGAGGTATACGCAGTATTTT.

CDR3 coding DNA: TGTGCCAGCAGCTCGGAAGGGGGCAATCAGCCCCAGCATTTT. It yields the protein CASSSEGGNQPQHF. V and J are TRBV5-7 and TRBJ1-5; D might be TRBD1 (5 bases). TRBV5-7 belongs to the ORF category, with a function that is uncertain. V was cut by 3 bases and J by 2 bases, with 9 bases left in between. This CDR3 has 14 amino acids.

V gene TRBV30 combines with J gene TRBJ2-2, with a possible D match to TRBD2 (6 bases). This CDR3 spans 14 amino acids. Trimming shortened V by 1 base and J by 4 bases, and 10 bases separated the two germline ends. Germline values: CDR1 GTSNPN, CDR2 SVGIG (reference sequence). CDR3 in DNA: TGTGCCTGGAGTGAAAGGGGAGGCACCGGGGAGCTGTTTTTT. Translation gives CAWSERGGTGELFF.

The chain carries TRBV12-5 and TRBJ1-1; 9 bases are a match to TRBD1. The germline V gene has CDR1 LGHNT and CDR2 FRNRAP. The CDR3 spans 16 residues. Unmatched junction bases numbered 4, after V lost 2 bases and J lost 0 bases. CDR3 bases: TGTGCTAGTGGTTTGTTTACAGGGGGCATGAACACTGAAGCTTTCTTT. Its protein product is CASGLFTGGMNTEAFF.

This clone turned up a few times. V is TRBV19 and J is TRBJ1-6; D is undetermined. The CDR3 has 15 amino acids. Germline V gene lookup returns CDR1 LNHDA and CDR2 SQIVND (reference sequence). V lost 6 bases to trimming and J lost 5 bases, with 14 bases between them. CDR3 loop: CASSRTRENNSPLHF. CDR3 sequence (DNA): TGTGCCAGTAGCCGAACCCGGGAGAATAATTCACCCCTCCACTTT.

The chain combines TRBV6-5 with TRBJ2-2, with 10 bases lining up with TRBD1. CDR3 length: 15 amino acids. The trim removed 6 bases at V and 5 bases at J, leaving 6 bases unmatched. Germline V lookup: CDR1 MNHEY, CDR2 SVGAGI. Here the CDR3 reads CASSRDRGDTGELFF. In DNA form, the CDR3 reads TGTGCCAGCAGCAGGGACAGGGGAGATACCGGGGAGCTGTTTTTT.

This clone was found a few times. The chain combines TRBV2 with TRBJ2-5; D not certain. The end of the DNA fits TRBJ2-7 better, so the J call may be wrong. Germline CDR1 is SNHLY and CDR2 is FYNNEI. The CDR3 runs 14 residues. This chain's CDR3 is CASSEEPSEYEQYF. DNA for the CDR3: TGTGCCAGCAGTGAAGAACCTTCGGAGTACGAGCAGTACTTC.

The V and J genes are TRBV6-4 and TRBJ1-4, with TRBD1 identical over 10 bases. Trimming removed 2 bases from V and 7 bases from J; junction bases left unmatched: 4. CDR1 is MRHNA and CDR2 is SNTAGT in the germline V gene. CDR3 length equals 15 residues. CDR3 residues: CASSDDRGRVEKLFF. CDR3 DNA sequence: TGTGCCAGCAGTGACGACAGGGGGCGGGTTGAAAAACTGTTTTTT.

The rearrangement joins TRBV5-1 to TRBJ2-7; TRBD2 agrees at 7 bases. CDR3 size: 15 residues. Looked up from germline, CDR1 is SGHRS and CDR2 is YFSETQ. V was pared by 3 bases and J by 2 bases, with 8 bases of the junction left unmatched. The CDR3 coding sequence is TGCGCCAGCAGCTGGGAAGAGACTAGCCCCTACGAGCAGTACTTC. It codes for CASSWEETSPYEQYF.

The chain has TRBV7-9 and TRBJ1-1, with 8 bases that match TRBD1. The CDR3 has 15 amino acids. Germline lookup yields CDR1 SEHNR and CDR2 FQNEAQ (reference sequence). Trimming removed 11 bases from V and 5 bases from J; junction bases left unmatched: 16. CDR3 sequence reads: CAGLGQAHSRTEAFF. The CDR3 nucleotides are TGTGCCGGGCTGGGACAGGCACATTCTCGGACTGAAGCTTTCTTT. Filled out from reference TRBV7-9 and TRBJ1-1, the complete variable domain reads DTGVSQNPRHKITKRGQNVTFRCDPISEHNRLYWYRQTLGQGPEFLTYFQNEAQLEKSRLLSDRFSAERPKGSFSTLEIQRTEQGDSAMYLCAGLGQAHSRTEAFFGQGTRLTVV.

Regarding this clone: The germline gene is not matched at one end of the junction; a read error may be the cause. Within the sample, other DNA sequences also encode this same CDR3. The DNA for the CDR3 is TGTGCCAGCAGCATCGGGACAGACACTGAGGCTTTCTTT. Its protein is CASSIGTDTEAFF. V usage is TRBV7-6 and J usage is TRBJ1-1; 7 positions agree with TRBD1. Per germline, CDR1 SGHVS and CDR2 FNYEAQ. The CDR3 totals 13 residues. Looking up the rest from reference TRBV7-6 and TRBJ1-1 gives the full variable domain: GAGVSQSPRYKVTKRGQDVALRCDPISGHVSLYWYRQALGQGPEFLTYFNYEAQQDKSGLPNDRFSAERPEGSISTLTIQRTEQRDSAMYRCASSIGTDTEAFFGQGTRLTVV.

This clone was found once. The chain employs TRBV5-1 and TRBJ2-3; 9 bases match TRBD2. This CDR3 contains 16 residues. Per the germline V gene, CDR1 is SGHRS and CDR2 is YFSETQ. The J segment lost 2 bases and the V segment lost 4 bases, leaving 8 bases of the junction unmatched. This CDR3 reads CASSDMGGGVTDTQYF. The CDR3 DNA reads as TGCGCCAGCAGCGATATGGGCGGGGGGGTCACAGATACGCAGTATTTT.

This clone was seen just once. V and J are TRBV18 and TRBJ2-3; 7 bases are a match to TRBD2. Germline CDR1 reads KGHSH; CDR2 reads LQKENI. The CDR3 runs to 17 residues. V lost 6 bases, J lost 1 base, and 13 bases stayed unmatched. CDR3 loop: CASSPPRGGAGTDTQYF. CDR3 bases: TGTGCCAGCTCTCCTCCGAGGGGAGGGGCGGGCACAGATACGCAGTATTTT.